Reported below is one T cell receptor (beta chain). This sample was included in a study of blood T cell repertoires in COVID-19. Study-wide context: The samples span acute and convalescent COVID-19 from the United States, Italy and Spain. PBMCs, B-cell-depleted T cells, or T cells provided the cDNA or gDNA that made up the material.

In the original workflow: Reference gene primer amplification gave estimated nucleated cell counts. Generated by immunoSEQ multiplex PCR, the TCRdb table keeps only in-frame clones and is missing some. V, J and clone size are taken as reported in that table, and D and trimming were inferred from the DNA itself. The sample has a few hundred thousand clones; nearly 85% are singletons. The CDR3 sequence is 13 residues long. In germline, CDR1 is SGHRS, CDR2 YFSETQ. Trimming took off 4 bases at V and 3 bases at J, with 7 bases between the two ends. The specimen sequenced was peripheral blood. The V gene is TRBV5-1, the J gene TRBJ1-4; D may be TRBD1 (5 bases). This TCR was recovered from a human donor in a cohort sampled during active COVID-19. CDR3 amino acids: CASSGGANEKLFF. DNA of the CDR3: TGCGCCAGCAGCGGGGGGGCTAATGAAAAACTGTTTTTT.